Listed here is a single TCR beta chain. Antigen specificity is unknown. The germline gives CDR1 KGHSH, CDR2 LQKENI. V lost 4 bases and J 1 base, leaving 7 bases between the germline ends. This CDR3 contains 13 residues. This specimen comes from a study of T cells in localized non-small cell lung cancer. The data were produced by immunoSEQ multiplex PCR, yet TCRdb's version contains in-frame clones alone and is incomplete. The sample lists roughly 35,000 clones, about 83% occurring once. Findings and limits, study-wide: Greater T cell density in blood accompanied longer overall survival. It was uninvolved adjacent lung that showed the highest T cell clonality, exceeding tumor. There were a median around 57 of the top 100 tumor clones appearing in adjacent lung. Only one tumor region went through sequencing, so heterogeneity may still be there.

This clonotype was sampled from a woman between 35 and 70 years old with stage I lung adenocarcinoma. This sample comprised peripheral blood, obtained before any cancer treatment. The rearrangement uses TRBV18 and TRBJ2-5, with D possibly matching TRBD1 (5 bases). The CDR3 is CASSQGLQETQYF. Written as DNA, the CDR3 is TGTGCCAGCTCACAGGGGCTCCAAGAGACCCAGTACTTC.